Listed below are T cell receptor beta chains from one sample, sequenced in a study of blood T cell repertoires in COVID-19. The protocol was immunoSEQ multiplex PCR, while the TCRdb copy is restricted to in-frame clones and leaves out a portion. The sample consists of about 230,000 clones, roughly 81% of them appearing once. The sequencing sample was made of peripheral blood. The origin of the receptors is a middle-aged man with acute or convalescent COVID-19. The CDR3 runs from the conserved cysteine through the conserved F or W. The D gene is left open where the match is weak. Clone sizes are given selectively: once, few, many, or a class where the clone is expanded.

V	J	size	D	DNA	CDR3
TRBV6-4	TRBJ1-1	.	.	TGTGCCAGCAGTGAACGAGGGGAGGAAACTGAAGCTTTCTTT	CASSERGEETEAFF
TRBV5-1	TRBJ2-1	once	TRBD2	TGCGCCAGCAGCCCTACCCTTATTAGCGGGGCGTACAATGAGCAGTTCTTC	CASSPTLISGAYNEQFF
TRBV6-1	TRBJ1-1	.	.	TGTGCCAGCAGTGACGGGGTAACAAGGCTCGAGGAGACTGAAGCTTTCTTT	CASSDGVTRLEETEAFF
TRBV5-5	TRBJ2-5	.	TRBD1	TGTGCCAGCAGCTTAGGGTCTGGGACGGGACAGATCGATAGGGAGACCCAGTACTTC	CASSLGSGTGQIDRETQYF
TRBV6-5	TRBJ1-5	.	.	TGTGCCAGCAGTTCAAACAGAGATCAGCCCCAGCATTTT	CASSSNRDQPQHF
TRBV2	TRBJ1-1	few	.	TGTGCCAGCAGGTGGAGTGGGAACACTGAAGCTTTCTTT	CASRWSGNTEAFF
TRBV9	TRBJ1-3	.	.	TGTGCCAGCAGCGTAGGTTCGGGAAACACCATATATTTT	CASSVGSGNTIYF
TRBV5-8	TRBJ1-1	.	TRBD1	TGTGCCAGCAGCCCTTCAGACAGGGCGGACACTGAAGCTTTCTTT	CASSPSDRADTEAFF
TRBV9	TRBJ2-4	once	TRBD1	TGTGCCAGCAGCGTAGCAGGGGGCTTCGGCAAAAACATTCAGTACTTC	CASSVAGGFGKNIQYF
TRBV5-1	TRBJ2-7	few	.	TGCGCCAGCAGCTTGGGAGAATCTACTATGAACGAGCAGTACTTC	CASSLGESTMNEQYF
TRBV9	TRBJ1-2	.	.	TGTGCCAGCAGCCTCACCCCTCGGGTAATAGGAGGCTACACCTTC	CASSLTPRVIGGYTF
TRBV6-1	TRBJ1-2	.	.	TGTGCCAGCAGTGACAGACTAGGATTGCAGGGCTACACCTTC	CASSDRLGLQGYTF
TRBV9	TRBJ1-4	.	.	TGTGCCAGCAGCCCCGCCGGGAAAACTAATGAAAAACTGTTTTTT	CASSPAGKTNEKLFF
TRBV29-1	TRBJ1-1	.	.	TGCAGCGTTGAGCGACAGATGAACACTGAAGCTTTCTTT	CSVERQMNTEAFF
TRBV11-1	TRBJ1-2	.	.	TGTGCCAGCAGCGCTGGCGACAGCTATGGCTACACCTTC	CASSAGDSYGYTF
TRBV2	TRBJ1-6	.	.	TGTGCCAGCCTCGCGGGGGGGGCCGCGAATTCACCCCTCCACTTT	CASLAGGAANSPLHF
TRBV6-5	TRBJ2-7	.	TRBD1	TGTGCCAGCAGTAGACAGGGTCGGGGGCAGTACTTC	CASSRQGRGQYF
TRBV5-1	TRBJ1-2	.	.	TGCGCCAGCAGCCCGACAGCTAACTATGGCTACACCTTC	CASSPTANYGYTF
TRBV6-4	TRBJ2-2	.	.	TGTGCCAGCAGTGAGCAGGCCGGAAACACCGGGGAGCTGTTTTTT	CASSEQAGNTGELFF
TRBV6-5	TRBJ1-4	.	.	TGTGCCAGCACCTCAGGGGCCCGGGAAAAACTGTTTTTT	CASTSGAREKLFF
TRBV11-3	TRBJ2-3	once	.	TGTGCCAGCAGCTTAGACGGAGGGACAGATACGCAGTATTTT	CASSLDGGTDTQYF